This TCR beta chain comes out of a study of blood T cell repertoires in COVID-19. On the study more broadly: The United States, Italy and Spain supplied acute and convalescent COVID-19 samples. Nucleic acid was either cDNA or gDNA, and it came from T cells, B-cell-depleted T cells, or PBMCs.

V was shortened by 3 bases and J by 5 bases, with 12 bases between the two germline ends. This CDR3 contains 14 residues. The germline CDR1 and CDR2 sequences are SGHNT and YENEEA. Authors' analysis steps: Using reference gene primer amplification, nucleated cell counts were estimated. Here immunoSEQ multiplex PCR was the method, and the copy in TCRdb shows in-frame clones only, minus some. Clone size and V and J calls were adopted from that table, with D and trimming inferred from the DNA. The table has more than 200,000 clones, 84% seen once; the top ten hold 10% to 13%. Seattle patients were enrolled while actively infected and followed longitudinally.

The chain has TRBV11-3 and TRBJ2-3; the D gene is possibly TRBD1 (5 bases). The source is an elderly woman with COVID-19, enrolled during active disease. The sample taken for sequencing was peripheral blood. The CDR3 region is CASSLGWGQDTQYF. CDR3 nucleotides: TGTGCCAGCAGCTTGGGTTGGGGCCAAGATACGCAGTATTTT.